What follows are 20 T cell receptor beta chains derived from one specimen sequenced in a study of blood T cell repertoires in COVID-19. Assay used: immunoSEQ multiplex PCR; TCRdb lists only in-frame clones, some missing. Among under 250,000 clones, less than 90% were seen once, and the ten largest hold around 6.5%. Sequenced sample: peripheral blood. The receptor set was obtained from a man aged 55 to 70 with acute or convalescent COVID-19.

The chain employs TRBV6-5 and TRBJ2-1; the match to TRBD1 covers 8 bases. V shed 10 bases, J shed 7 bases, and the junction held 12 bases outside the gene matches. The CDR3 covers 14 residues. Germline V gene data show CDR1 as MNHEY and CDR2 as SVGAGI. DNA for the CDR3: TGTGCCACCCTCGGACAGGGTTGGTTGAATGAGCAGTTCTTC. This gives the protein CATLGQGWLNEQFF.

The CDR3 sequence: CASSATSGRGSYNEQFF. The CDR3 DNA sequence: TGTGCCAGCAGCGCGACTAGCGGGAGAGGGTCCTACAATGAGCAGTTCTTC. This chain joins TRBV9 and TRBJ2-1; 12 positions agree with TRBD2. The germline V gene encodes CDR1 SGDLS and CDR2 YYNGEE. Losses at the gene ends were 3 bases for V and 1 base for J; bases not matched to a gene: 5. This CDR3 has 17 amino acids.

This clone was counted between two and nine times. The rearrangement uses TRBV18 and TRBJ1-1; D is perhaps TRBD1 (5 bases). The CDR3 covers 15 residues. CDR1 and CDR2 (germline): KGHSH, LQKENI. V lost 4 bases to trimming and J lost 1 base, with 13 bases between them. CDR3 amino acids: CASSQTDSPNTEAFF. CDR3 bases: TGTGCCAGCTCACAGACCGACAGCCCGAACACTGAAGCTTTCTTT.

The V and J genes are TRBV7-6 and TRBJ2-2; 16 bases align to TRBD2. The germline V gene encodes CDR1 SGHVS and CDR2 FNYEAQ. V gave up 4 bases and J gave up 6 bases; unmatched junction bases: 5. The CDR3 has 17 amino acids. In DNA, the CDR3 is TGTGCCAGCAGCTCAACCGGGACTAGCGGGAGGGCCGGGGAGCTGTTTTTT. Encoded protein: CASSSTGTSGRAGELFF. The full variable domain, its missing parts supplied by reference TRBV7-6 and TRBJ2-2, is GAGVSQSPRYKVTKRGQDVALRCDPISGHVSLYWYRQALGQGPEFLTYFNYEAQQDKSGLPNDRFSAERPEGSISTLTIQRTEQRDSAMYRCASSSTGTSGRAGELFFGEGSRLTVL.

The chain is built from TRBV28 and TRBJ2-4; 12 nucleotides match TRBD2. J gave up 5 bases and V 6 bases, and 2 bases lay outside the gene matches. Germline V CDR1 and CDR2: MDHEN, SYDVKM. This CDR3 spans 14 amino acids. The CDR3 loop reads CASSLAGGQNIQYF. CDR3 DNA sequence: TGTGCCAGCAGCCTAGCGGGAGGGCAAAACATTCAGTACTTC.

The chain joins TRBV30 to TRBJ2-1, with D possibly matching TRBD2 (6 bases). V lost 5 bases to trimming and J lost 12 bases, with 23 bases between them. This CDR3 has 14 residues. CDR1 and CDR2 from the germline V gene are GTSNPN and SVGIG (reference sequence). CDR3 bases: TGTGCCTGGGCCCCTGGGGGAGGCAGCCGTTTGCAGTTCTTC. It yields the protein CAWAPGGGSRLQFF.

The chain recombines TRBV5-6 with TRBJ1-2, with 8 bases aligning to TRBD1. Germline V lookup: CDR1 SGHDT, CDR2 YYEEEE. This CDR3 region has 14 residues. J lost 5 bases, V lost 4 bases, and 7 bases had no gene match. The CDR3 DNA is TGTGCCAGCAGCCATGACAGGGGAGGGTATGGCTACACCTTC. This translates into CASSHDRGGYGYTF.

The chain couples TRBV5-4 to TRBJ2-7; 12 nucleotides line up with TRBD2. In germline, CDR1 is SGHNT, CDR2 YYREEE (reference sequence). The CDR3 contains 15 residues. Unmatched junction bases numbered 4, after V lost 1 base and J lost 5 bases. Here the CDR3 DNA reads TGTGCCAGCAGCTTGCCTAGCGGGAGGGCCCACGAGCAGTACTTC. This sequence encodes CASSLPSGRAHEQYF.

The CDR3 bases are TGTGCCAGCAGGGACAGGGGTAACACTGAAGCTTTCTTT. Amino acids: CASRDRGNTEAFF. The rearrangement joins TRBV6-5 to TRBJ1-1; 9 bases align to TRBD1. CDR1 and CDR2 from the germline V gene are MNHEY and SVGAGI. The CDR3 is made up of 13 amino acids. V shed 6 bases, J shed 2 bases, and the junction held 1 base outside the gene matches.

CDR3 loop: CSASSSGLQGLGNQPQHF. DNA of the CDR3: TGCAGTGCTAGTTCTTCCGGTTTACAGGGCTTAGGCAATCAGCCCCAGCATTTT. This chain uses TRBV20-1 with TRBJ1-5; possibly TRBD1 for D (6 bases). V was clipped by 3 bases and J by 2 bases, with 23 bases between them. CDR3 length: 18 residues. Germline CDR1 is DFQATT and CDR2 is SNEGSKA (reference sequence).

The chain joins TRBV11-2 to TRBJ2-5; possible D gene TRBD1, 6 bases. There are 15 residues in the CDR3. V lost 4 bases and J lost 6, with 18 bases in between. The germline CDR1 and CDR2 sequences are SGHAT and FQNNGV. As DNA, the CDR3 is TGTGCCAGCAGCTACGTCCGGGGACAAGGAAAGACCCAGTACTTC. This encodes CASSYVRGQGKTQYF. Complete variable domain (other parts from reference TRBV11-2 and TRBJ2-5): EAGVAQSPRYKIIEKRQSVAFWCNPISGHATLYWYQQILGQGPKLLIQFQNNGVVDDSQLPKDRFSAERLKGVDSTLKIQPAKLEDSAVYLCASSYVRGQGKTQYFGPGTRLLVL.

This clone was seen once. The chain uses TRBV5-4 and TRBJ1-4; D is uncertain. The V end was cut by 5 bases, the J end by 14 bases, with 19 bases between. This CDR3 is 13 amino acids long. CDR1 and CDR2 from the germline V gene are SGHNT and YYREEE (reference sequence). The CDR3 protein is CASSANERSGLFF. CDR3 bases: TGTGCCAGCAGTGCTAACGAACGGAGCGGGCTGTTTTTT.

This clone was counted a single time. The chain has TRBV19 and TRBJ1-2; 7 bases align to TRBD1. Germline assignment: CDR1 LNHDA and CDR2 SQIVND (reference sequence). The ends lost 3 bases at V and 4 bases at J; junction bases unmatched: 8. The CDR3 is 15 amino acids. CDR3 sequence (DNA): TGTGCCAGTAGTATCTTCTCAGGGGGGACCTATGGCTACACCTTC. This codes for CASSIFSGGTYGYTF.

The V call is TRBV3-1 (or the pseudogene TRBV3-2), the J call TRBJ2-1; D is perhaps TRBD2 (5 bases). The germline V gene encodes CDR1 LGHDT and CDR2 YNNKEL (reference sequence). Deletions cut 5 bases from V and 4 bases from J, with 12 bases between. This CDR3 is built from 14 residues. The CDR3 is CASSVNGLYNEQFF. The DNA of the CDR3 is TGTGCCAGCAGCGTTAACGGACTTTACAATGAGCAGTTCTTC.

V is TRBV29-1 and J is TRBJ2-7; D remains ambiguous. CDR3 size: 13 residues. The V gene's germline CDR1 is SQVTM and CDR2 ANQGSEA. V dropped 2 bases and J dropped 5 bases, with 13 bases sitting between them. The CDR3 DNA reads TGCAGCGTTGAACCTAACCGACACGACGAGCAGTACTTC. Residues: CSVEPNRHDEQYF.

V usage is TRBV9 and J usage is TRBJ2-1, with 12 bases fitting TRBD1. The germline V gene encodes CDR1 SGDLS and CDR2 YYNGEE. V shed 3 bases and J 0 bases; nucleotides not matched to a gene: 13. The CDR3 loop spans 20 amino acids. The CDR3 DNA reads as TGTGCCAGCAGCGAACCGGGACAGGGGGCAAGCGGGCGCTCCTACAATGAGCAGTTCTTC. This codes for CASSEPGQGASGRSYNEQFF. The variable domain in full, with the rest retrieved from reference TRBV9 and TRBJ2-1, is DSGVTQTPKHLITATGQRVTLRCSPRSGDLSVYWYQQSLDQGLQFLIQYYNGEERAKGNILERFSAQQFPDLHSELNLSSLELGDSALYFCASSEPGQGASGRSYNEQFFGPGTRLTVL.

The chain carries TRBV10-3 and TRBJ2-7, with D tentatively TRBD2 (6 bases). From germline, CDR1 is ENHRY and CDR2 SYGVKD. Trimming left V 0 bases short and J 6 bases short, with 18 bases between. This CDR3 has 16 amino acids. CDR3 amino acids: CAISESKGGTEGEQYF. The CDR3 region has the DNA TGTGCCATCAGTGAGTCGAAAGGCGGGACCGAGGGCGAGCAGTACTTC.

This clone was recorded once. This rearrangement joins TRBV19 to TRBJ2-5; a possible D gene is TRBD1 (6 bases). CDR1 and CDR2 (germline): LNHDA, SQIVND (reference sequence). Trimming shortened V by 3 bases and J by 4 bases, and 15 bases separated the two germline ends. The CDR3 length is 15 residues. As DNA, the CDR3 is TGTGCCAGTAGTATTCGCGAGGGGGAGAGAGAGACCCAGTACTTC. Translated, it gives CASSIREGERETQYF.

CDR3 region: CASSYGQATNEQFF. In nucleotides, the CDR3 is TGTGCCAGCAGTTACGGGCAGGCAACCAATGAGCAGTTCTTC. The genes are TRBV6-6 and TRBJ2-1; D unresolved. The V gene lost 2 bases and the J gene lost 6 bases, with 11 bases spanning the gap. Germline V gene sequence: CDR1 MNHNY, CDR2 SVGAGI (reference sequence). This CDR3 is built from 14 residues.

This chain uses TRBV11-3 with TRBJ2-1; D unclear. V lost 1 base, J lost 10 bases, and 11 bases lay in between. In germline, CDR1 is SGHNT, CDR2 YENEEA. This CDR3 spans 13 amino acids. CDR3 in amino acids: CASSLGLVREQFF. The CDR3, as DNA: TGTGCCAGCAGCTTAGGATTGGTTCGGGAGCAGTTCTTC. Drawing the rest from reference TRBV11-3 and TRBJ2-1, the complete variable domain is EAGVVQSPRYKIIEKKQPVAFWCNPISGHNTLYWYLQNLGQGPELLIRYENEEAVDDSQLPKDRFSAERLKGVDSTLKIQPAELGDSAVYLCASSLGLVREQFFGPGTRLTVL.